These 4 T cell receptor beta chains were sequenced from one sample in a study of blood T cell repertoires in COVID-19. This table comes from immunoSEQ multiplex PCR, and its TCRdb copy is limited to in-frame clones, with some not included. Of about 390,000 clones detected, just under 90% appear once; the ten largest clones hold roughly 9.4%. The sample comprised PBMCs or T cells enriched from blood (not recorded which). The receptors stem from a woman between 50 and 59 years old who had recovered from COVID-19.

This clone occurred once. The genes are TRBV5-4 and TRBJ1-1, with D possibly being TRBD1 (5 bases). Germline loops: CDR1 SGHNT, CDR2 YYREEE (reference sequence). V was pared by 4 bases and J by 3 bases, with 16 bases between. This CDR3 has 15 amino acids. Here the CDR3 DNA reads TGTGCCAGCAGCGCCCGGTGGGGGGGGGACACTGAAGCTTTCTTT. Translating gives CASSARWGGDTEAFF.

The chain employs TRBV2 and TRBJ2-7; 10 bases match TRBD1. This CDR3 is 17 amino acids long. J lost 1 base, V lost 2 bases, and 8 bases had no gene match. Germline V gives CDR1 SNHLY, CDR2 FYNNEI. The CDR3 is CASSEIPGQGTSYEQYF. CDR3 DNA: TGTGCCAGCAGTGAAATTCCGGGACAGGGGACTTCCTACGAGCAGTACTTC. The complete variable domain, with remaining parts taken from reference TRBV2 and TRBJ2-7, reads EPEVTQTPSHQVTQMGQEVILRCVPISNHLYFYWYRQILGQKVEFLVSFYNNEISEKSEIFDDQFSVERPDGSNFTLKIRSTKLEDSAMYFCASSEIPGQGTSYEQYFGPGTRLTVT.

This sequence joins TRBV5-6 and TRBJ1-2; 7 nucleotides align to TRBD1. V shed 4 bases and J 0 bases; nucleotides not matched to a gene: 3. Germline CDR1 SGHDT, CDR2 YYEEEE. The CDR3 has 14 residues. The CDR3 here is CASSAGQPNYGYTF. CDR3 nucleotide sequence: TGTGCCAGCAGCGCGGGACAGCCTAACTATGGCTACACCTTC.

CDR3 in amino acids: CASSQEGGAGEKLFF. DNA of the CDR3: TGTGCCAGCAGCCAAGAGGGGGGGGCTGGTGAAAAACTGTTTTTT. This chain connects TRBV3-1 (or the pseudogene TRBV3-2) to TRBJ1-4; a possible D gene is TRBD1 (6 bases). The CDR3 is made up of 15 amino acids. V lost 0 bases to trimming and J lost 7 bases, with 12 bases between them. Germline loops: CDR1 LGHDT, CDR2 YNNKEL (reference sequence).